This TCR beta chain comes out of a study of T cell repertoires in cytomegalovirus infection. Concerning this clonotype itself: Its target is not known.

Study-wide points: Dominating the ex vivo response were HLA-C-restricted CMV-specific TCR beta clonotypes.

This CDR3 region has 14 residues. CDR1 is MNHNY and CDR2 is SVGAGI in the germline V gene (reference sequence). V shed 10 bases and J 4 bases; nucleotides not matched to a gene: 8. TCRdb itself ran the reads through MiXCR, one entry per CDR3 protein. The sample gives about 830,000 distinct CDR3 sequences, around a third of which show up once; about an eighth is in the top ten. The chain uses TRBV6-6 and TRBJ2-2; 8 bases fit TRBD2. The sample here was cultured CD8+ T cells from PBMCs, taken from culture after CMV antigen stimulation. The TCR comes from a human donor in good health (CMV status not recorded). Some clones in this sample may be carry-over from other donors' samples. The DNA for the CDR3 is TGTGCCACCACAATTAGCGGGGTCACCGGGGAGCTGTTTTTT. Translating gives CATTISGVTGELFF.